Listed below are T cell receptor beta chains from one sample, sequenced in a study of beta chain features in type 1 diabetes. Libraries were prepared by immunoSEQ multiplex PCR; TCRdb keeps only in-frame clonotypes and omits some of them. The data hold 970,000 or so clones, with about 17% observed a single time. Sequencing was carried out using naive CD4+ T cells from blood. The receptors here all came from a woman younger than 30 in good health. The CDR3 runs from the conserved cysteine through the conserved F or W. The D gene is left open where the match is weak. Part of the rows lack a size; the others show once, few, many or a class for expanded clones.

clone_size: few
d_call: -
j_call: TRBJ2-2
v_call: TRBV7-9
cdr3_aa: CASSLERYTGELFF
cdr3_nt: TGTGCCAGCAGCTTAGAACGATACACCGGGGAGCTGTTTTTT

clone_size: few
d_call: -
j_call: TRBJ2-5
v_call: TRBV9
cdr3_aa: CASSGRQETQYF
cdr3_nt: TGTGCCAGCAGCGGGAGACAAGAGACCCAGTACTTC

clone_size: few
d_call: -
j_call: TRBJ1-1
v_call: TRBV5-1
cdr3_aa: CASSVEQNTEAFF
cdr3_nt: TGCGCCAGCAGCGTGGAACAGAACACTGAAGCTTTCTTT

clone_size: -
d_call: -
j_call: TRBJ1-6
v_call: TRBV9
cdr3_aa: CASSANIGGASPLHF
cdr3_nt: TGTGCCAGCAGCGCAAACATAGGGGGGGCTTCACCCCTCCACTTT

clone_size: -
d_call: -
j_call: TRBJ2-1
v_call: TRBV7-9
cdr3_aa: CASSPGGLNNEQFF
cdr3_nt: TGTGCCAGCAGCCCGGGCGGACTGAACAATGAGCAGTTCTTC

clone_size: -
d_call: -
j_call: TRBJ2-5
v_call: TRBV29-1
cdr3_aa: CSGMEGWETQYF
cdr3_nt: TGCAGCGGCATGGAGGGTTGGGAGACCCAGTACTTC

clone_size: few
d_call: -
j_call: TRBJ2-1
v_call: TRBV4-3
cdr3_aa: CASSQGSGRYNEQFF
cdr3_nt: TGCGCCAGCAGTCAGGGCAGCGGTAGGTACAATGAGCAGTTCTTC

clone_size: -
d_call: -
j_call: TRBJ2-2
v_call: TRBV5-1
cdr3_aa: CASTKGVNTGELFF
cdr3_nt: TGCGCCAGCACTAAGGGAGTAAACACCGGGGAGCTGTTTTTT

clone_size: -
d_call: -
j_call: TRBJ2-3
v_call: TRBV28
cdr3_aa: CASSPVSTDTQYF
cdr3_nt: TGTGCCAGCTCACCGGTTAGCACAGATACGCAGTATTTT

clone_size: -
d_call: -
j_call: TRBJ1-1
v_call: TRBV7-2
cdr3_aa: CASSLVGVGAFF
cdr3_nt: TGTGCCAGCAGCTTAGTGGGAGTTGGAGCTTTCTTT

clone_size: -
d_call: -
j_call: TRBJ2-1
v_call: TRBV4-2
cdr3_aa: CASSQVRFTSYNEQFF
cdr3_nt: TGTGCCAGCAGCCAAGTGAGGTTTACCTCCTACAATGAGCAGTTCTTC

clone_size: few
d_call: -
j_call: TRBJ2-1
v_call: TRBV4-3
cdr3_aa: CASSLKMGNNEQFF
cdr3_nt: TGCGCCAGCAGCCTGAAAATGGGGAACAATGAGCAGTTCTTC

clone_size: -
d_call: TRBD2
j_call: TRBJ2-6
v_call: TRBV5-1
cdr3_aa: CASSVSSGRTAGANVLTF
cdr3_nt: TGCGCCAGCAGCGTCTCTAGCGGGAGAACGGCTGGGGCCAACGTCCTGACTTTC

clone_size: -
d_call: TRBD1
j_call: TRBJ2-3
v_call: TRBV7-2
cdr3_aa: CASSLSGTGFDTQYF
cdr3_nt: TGTGCCAGCAGCTTATCCGGGACAGGATTCGATACGCAGTATTTT

clone_size: -
d_call: -
j_call: TRBJ1-5
v_call: TRBV27
cdr3_aa: CASSWGYNQPQHF
cdr3_nt: TGTGCCAGCAGTTGGGGGTACAATCAGCCCCAGCATTTT

clone_size: few
d_call: TRBD1
j_call: TRBJ1-4
v_call: TRBV2
cdr3_aa: CASTRDSQIINEKLFF
cdr3_nt: TGTGCCAGCACTCGGGACAGCCAAATAATTAATGAAAAACTGTTTTTT

clone_size: few
d_call: -
j_call: TRBJ2-7
v_call: TRBV19
cdr3_aa: CASSPGQIYEQYF
cdr3_nt: TGTGCCAGTAGTCCGGGGCAAATATACGAGCAGTACTTC

clone_size: few
d_call: TRBD1
j_call: TRBJ1-3
v_call: TRBV9
cdr3_aa: CASSDPGQGLAGNTIYF
cdr3_nt: TGTGCCAGCAGCGACCCGGGACAGGGCTTAGCTGGAAACACCATATATTTT

clone_size: few
d_call: -
j_call: TRBJ1-3
v_call: TRBV4-3
cdr3_aa: CASSQDSVTRNTIYF
cdr3_nt: TGCGCCAGCAGCCAAGATTCCGTGACGCGAAACACCATATATTTT

clone_size: -
d_call: -
j_call: TRBJ2-2
v_call: TRBV2
cdr3_aa: CASSEIAANTGELFF
cdr3_nt: TGTGCCAGCAGTGAGATAGCGGCGAACACCGGGGAGCTGTTTTTT

clone_size: once
d_call: TRBD1
j_call: TRBJ1-1
v_call: TRBV11-2
cdr3_aa: CASSSWTGRNTEAFF
cdr3_nt: TGTGCCAGCAGCTCGTGGACAGGGAGGAACACTGAAGCTTTCTTT

clone_size: -
d_call: -
j_call: TRBJ2-4
v_call: TRBV4-2
cdr3_aa: CASSQVGAGAKNIQYF
cdr3_nt: TGTGCCAGCAGCCAAGTGGGGGCTGGGGCCAAAAACATTCAGTACTTC

clone_size: -
d_call: -
j_call: TRBJ2-1
v_call: TRBV9
cdr3_aa: CASSVDVWRGGYNEQFF
cdr3_nt: TGTGCCAGCAGCGTAGACGTATGGAGAGGGGGATACAATGAGCAGTTCTTC

clone_size: -
d_call: -
j_call: TRBJ2-3
v_call: TRBV5-1
cdr3_aa: CASSRRERASTDTQYF
cdr3_nt: TGCGCCAGCAGTCGGAGAGAGCGGGCTAGCACAGATACGCAGTATTTT

clone_size: -
d_call: -
j_call: TRBJ1-2
v_call: TRBV5-4
cdr3_aa: CASSLKDYGYTF
cdr3_nt: TGTGCCAGCAGCTTGAAGGACTATGGCTACACCTTC

clone_size: few
d_call: -
j_call: TRBJ2-3
v_call: TRBV18
cdr3_aa: CASSPNFPDTQYF
cdr3_nt: TGTGCCAGCTCACCAAATTTCCCAGATACGCAGTATTTT

clone_size: few
d_call: TRBD2
j_call: TRBJ2-1
v_call: TRBV7-2
cdr3_aa: CASSLLAGGLQGEQFF
cdr3_nt: TGTGCCAGCAGCTTACTGGCGGGAGGGCTACAGGGTGAGCAGTTCTTC

clone_size: few
d_call: -
j_call: TRBJ2-1
v_call: TRBV14
cdr3_aa: CASSPGATRIYNEQFF
cdr3_nt: TGTGCCAGCAGCCCAGGGGCCACCAGAATATACAATGAGCAGTTCTTC

clone_size: -
d_call: -
j_call: TRBJ2-1
v_call: TRBV2
cdr3_aa: CASGGRRGNPYNEQFF
cdr3_nt: TGTGCCAGCGGGGGGCGTCGGGGTAACCCCTACAATGAGCAGTTCTTC

clone_size: few
d_call: TRBD2
j_call: TRBJ2-3
v_call: TRBV28
cdr3_aa: CASSSRLAGGPITDTQYF
cdr3_nt: TGTGCCAGCAGTTCCAGGCTAGCGGGAGGACCTATCACAGATACGCAGTATTTT

clone_size: -
d_call: -
j_call: TRBJ2-7
v_call: TRBV9
cdr3_aa: CASSVTGQPDYEQYF
cdr3_nt: TGTGCCAGCAGCGTCACAGGACAGCCCGACTACGAGCAGTACTTC

clone_size: -
d_call: TRBD1
j_call: TRBJ2-2
v_call: TRBV5-1
cdr3_aa: CASKEPTGRTGELFF
cdr3_nt: TGCGCCAGCAAGGAGCCGACAGGGCGGACCGGGGAGCTGTTTTTT

clone_size: -
d_call: TRBD2
j_call: TRBJ2-1
v_call: TRBV2
cdr3_aa: CASSTGTSSYNEQFF
cdr3_nt: TGTGCCAGCAGTACCGGGACTAGCTCCTACAATGAGCAGTTCTTC

clone_size: few
d_call: -
j_call: TRBJ2-5
v_call: TRBV9
cdr3_aa: CASSVRQTTTQYF
cdr3_nt: TGTGCCAGCAGCGTACGACAGACTACGACCCAGTACTTC

clone_size: few
d_call: -
j_call: TRBJ2-3
v_call: TRBV18
cdr3_aa: CASSRGAGTDTQYF
cdr3_nt: TGTGCCAGCTCACGGGGGGCCGGCACAGATACGCAGTATTTT

clone_size: few
d_call: TRBD2
j_call: TRBJ2-7
v_call: TRBV25-1
cdr3_aa: CASRGTRSSYEQYF
cdr3_nt: TGTGCCAGCAGGGGGACTAGAAGCTCCTACGAGCAGTACTTC

clone_size: few
d_call: TRBD2
j_call: TRBJ2-7
v_call: TRBV19
cdr3_aa: CASSEAGGFTAAVQYF
cdr3_nt: TGTGCCAGTAGTGAGGCGGGAGGATTCACAGCAGCAGTGCAGTACTTC

clone_size: few
d_call: -
j_call: TRBJ2-7
v_call: TRBV9
cdr3_aa: CASSVIPGHEQYF
cdr3_nt: TGTGCCAGCAGCGTAATCCCGGGGCACGAGCAGTACTTC

clone_size: few
d_call: TRBD1
j_call: TRBJ1-1
v_call: TRBV28
cdr3_aa: CASSLSQGANTEAFF
cdr3_nt: TGTGCCAGCAGTTTGAGTCAGGGGGCGAACACTGAAGCTTTCTTT

clone_size: few
d_call: -
j_call: TRBJ2-1
v_call: TRBV7-8
cdr3_aa: CASSLALLSYNEQFF
cdr3_nt: TGTGCCAGCAGCTTAGCCCTTCTCTCCTACAATGAGCAGTTCTTC

clone_size: few
d_call: TRBD1
j_call: TRBJ1-1
v_call: TRBV18
cdr3_aa: CASSSLQGESTEAFF
cdr3_nt: TGTGCCAGCTCATCGTTGCAGGGGGAGAGCACTGAAGCTTTCTTT

clone_size: once
d_call: TRBD1
j_call: TRBJ2-2
v_call: TRBV18
cdr3_aa: CASSARNRGSTGELFF
cdr3_nt: TGTGCCAGCTCCGCACGGAACAGGGGGTCCACCGGGGAGCTGTTTTTT

clone_size: -
d_call: -
j_call: TRBJ2-5
v_call: TRBV7-9
cdr3_aa: CASSLGAGAKNWFQETQYF
cdr3_nt: TGTGCCAGCAGCTTAGGTGCAGGGGCGAAGAATTGGTTTCAAGAGACCCAGTACTTC

clone_size: -
d_call: -
j_call: TRBJ2-5
v_call: TRBV5-8
cdr3_aa: CASSRRVMGTETQYF
cdr3_nt: TGTGCCAGCAGCCGGCGGGTCATGGGTACAGAGACCCAGTACTTC

clone_size: -
d_call: TRBD2
j_call: TRBJ2-1
v_call: TRBV6-5
cdr3_aa: CASSYIAGVYNEQFF
cdr3_nt: TGTGCCAGCAGTTACATCGCGGGAGTCTACAATGAGCAGTTCTTC

clone_size: -
d_call: -
j_call: TRBJ2-5
v_call: TRBV15
cdr3_aa: CATSPRRETQYF
cdr3_nt: TGTGCCACCAGCCCAAGGAGGGAGACCCAGTACTTC

clone_size: few
d_call: -
j_call: TRBJ1-5
v_call: TRBV6-5
cdr3_aa: CASSLQGSPSNQPQHF
cdr3_nt: TGTGCCAGCAGTTTACAGGGAAGCCCGAGCAATCAGCCCCAGCATTTT

clone_size: -
d_call: TRBD2
j_call: TRBJ2-5
v_call: TRBV25-1
cdr3_aa: CASSTLLATETQYF
cdr3_nt: TGTGCCAGCAGTACCCTACTAGCGACGGAGACCCAGTACTTC

clone_size: few
d_call: -
j_call: TRBJ2-3
v_call: TRBV21-1
cdr3_aa: CASSKGGCSGNRSTDTQYF
cdr3_nt: TGTGCCAGCAGCAAAGGGGGATGTAGCGGTAATCGCAGCACAGATACGCAGTATTTT

clone_size: -
d_call: -
j_call: TRBJ1-2
v_call: TRBV5-1
cdr3_aa: CASSLAEEGPIKF
cdr3_nt: TGCGCCAGCAGCTTGGCCGAGGAGGGCCCCATTAAGTTC

clone_size: few
d_call: TRBD1
j_call: TRBJ2-7
v_call: TRBV4-3
cdr3_aa: CASSQGQGLTYEQYF
cdr3_nt: TGCGCCAGCAGCCAGGGACAGGGGCTAACCTACGAGCAGTACTTC